Following are 32 T cell receptor beta chains from one sample sequenced in a study of control samples from healthy donors and cancer patients. Only in-frame clones appear in the TCRdb table, and some are missing; sequencing was by immunoSEQ multiplex PCR. This sample carries around 130,000 clones, more than 80% of them seen once, and the ten largest clones take 30% to 50%. The sequenced material came from blood. The origin of the receptors is a man between 45 and 60 years old in good health.

The rearrangement joins TRBV11-2 to TRBJ2-5, with D possibly matching TRBD2 (6 bases). The CDR3 is 15 amino acids. Between the trimmed V and J ends, which lost 2 bases and 8 bases, there was a span of 18 bases. Germline assignment: CDR1 SGHAT and CDR2 FQNNGV. The CDR3 protein is CASSLLRGTVGTQYF. The CDR3 DNA sequence: TGTGCCAGCAGCTTACTCCGCGGGACTGTTGGAACCCAGTACTTC.

This rearrangement joins TRBV30 to TRBJ2-7; D gene unclear. Germline V gene sequence: CDR1 GTSNPN, CDR2 SVGIG (reference sequence). Trimming took 4 bases from V and 0 from J, leaving 10 bases between them. This CDR3 is built from 13 residues. This CDR3 is CAWTPQVSYEQYF. The DNA of the CDR3 is TGTGCCTGGACTCCCCAGGTCTCCTACGAGCAGTACTTC. Supplemented by reference TRBV30 and TRBJ2-7, the full variable domain reads SQTIHQWPATLVQPVGSPLSLECTVEGTSNPNLYWYRQAAGRGLQLLFYSVGIGQISSEVPQNLSASRPQDRQFILSSKKLLLSDSGFYLCAWTPQVSYEQYFGPGTRLTVT.

V and J are TRBV6-2 or TRBV6-3 and TRBJ2-7, with TRBD1 identical over 9 bases. J gave up 0 bases and V 5 bases, and 5 bases lay outside the gene matches. The germline CDR1 and CDR2 sequences are MNHEY and SVGEGT. This CDR3 has 15 residues. Here the CDR3 reads CASSTRDRVSYEQYF. CDR3 sequence (DNA): TGTGCCAGCAGTACGAGGGACAGGGTCTCCTACGAGCAGTACTTC.

CDR3 in DNA: TGTGCCAGTGGGGACAGGGGAATGCCCTATAGCAATCAGCCCCAGCATTTT. Translating gives CASGDRGMPYSNQPQHF. The V and J genes are TRBV19 and TRBJ1-5, with 10 bases identical to TRBD1. The junction had 10 bases not matched to a gene; V was cut back by 8 bases and J by 0 bases. CDR1 LNHDA and CDR2 SQIVND come from the germline V gene (reference sequence). This CDR3 is built from 17 residues.

J is TRBJ1-2 and V is TRBV4-1; a possible D gene is TRBD1 (5 bases). V lost 1 base, J lost 2 bases, and 11 bases lay in between. Germline lookup yields CDR1 MGHRA and CDR2 YSYEKL. This CDR3 has 15 residues. The CDR3, as DNA: TGCGCCAGCAGCCAAGGTCTCAGGGCCAACTATGGCTACACCTTC. Translation gives CASSQGLRANYGYTF.

The chain links TRBV6-1 to TRBJ1-2; 7 bases align to TRBD1. This CDR3 region has 15 residues. Trimming cost V 0 bases and J 2 bases; bases outside gene matches: 3. CDR1 and CDR2 (germline): MNHNS, SASEGT. DNA of the CDR3: TGTGCCAGCAGTGAAGCCTTGACAGGGAACTATGGCTACACCTTC. Translating gives CASSEALTGNYGYTF.

The rearrangement uses TRBV19 and TRBJ1-2, with D possibly being TRBD1 (6 bases). Deletions cut 3 bases from V and 0 bases from J, with 14 bases between. CDR1 is LNHDA, CDR2 SQIVND, per germline (reference sequence). The CDR3 has 16 residues. In DNA, the CDR3 is TGTGCCAGTAGTATTCAGGGGATCCCTGCTAACTATGGCTACACCTTC. It codes for CASSIQGIPANYGYTF.

The genes are TRBV19 and TRBJ2-2; perhaps D is TRBD1 or TRBD2 (6 bases each). V was shortened by 1 base and J by 5 bases, with 17 bases between the two germline ends. The CDR3 length is 17 residues. Germline CDR1 reads LNHDA; CDR2 reads SQIVND (reference sequence). CDR3 protein: CASSIGRVGGRTGELFF. In DNA form, the CDR3 reads TGTGCCAGTAGTATAGGGCGTGTAGGGGGGCGAACCGGGGAGCTGTTTTTT.

The chain joins TRBV6-5 to TRBJ2-7; 7 nucleotides match TRBD1. The germline V gene has CDR1 MNHEY and CDR2 SVGAGI. The CDR3 has 12 amino acids. V gave up 5 bases and J gave up 6 bases; unmatched junction bases: 4. This chain's CDR3 is CASSRGGGEQYF. The CDR3 bases are TGTGCCAGCAGTCGAGGGGGCGGCGAGCAGTACTTC.

CDR3 sequence: CASSQDPSGGRILSAYEQYF. DNA for the CDR3: TGTGCCAGCAGCCAAGATCCTAGCGGGGGTCGGATCCTTAGTGCCTACGAGCAGTACTTC. The rearrangement joins TRBV3-1 (or the pseudogene TRBV3-2) to TRBJ2-7, with TRBD2 matching 10 bases. The length of the CDR3 is 20 residues. With V trimmed by 0 bases and J by 2 bases, 16 bases remained unmatched. Per germline, CDR1 LGHDT and CDR2 YNNKEL (reference sequence).

The chain is built from TRBV5-1 and TRBJ1-1; D perhaps matches TRBD1 (6 bases). The length of the CDR3 is 15 residues. Germline V lookup: CDR1 SGHRS, CDR2 YFSETQ. V was shortened by 3 bases and J by 0 bases, with 12 bases between the two germline ends. CDR3 region: CASSSGGGLNTEAFF. In nucleotides, the CDR3 is TGCGCCAGCAGCTCCGGCGGGGGCCTGAACACTGAAGCTTTCTTT. Filled out from reference TRBV5-1 and TRBJ1-1, the complete variable domain reads KAGVTQTPRYLIKTRGQQVTLSCSPISGHRSVSWYQQTPGQGLQFLFEYFSETQRNKGNFPGRFSGRQFSNSRSEMNVSTLELGDSALYLCASSSGGGLNTEAFFGQGTRLTVV.

This clone occurred a few times. V gene TRBV24-1 combines with J gene TRBJ2-1, with D uncertain. This CDR3 has 16 amino acids. The V end was cut by 4 bases, the J end by 4 bases, with 16 bases between. Germline V lookup: CDR1 KGHDR, CDR2 SFDVKD. For the CDR3, the DNA is TGTGCCACCAGTGACCCCGGACCCTCCCTTTACAATGAGCAGTTCTTC. It translates to CATSDPGPSLYNEQFF.

V is TRBV7-9 and J is TRBJ2-7; 12 bases fit TRBD1. CDR1 and CDR2 (germline): SEHNR, FQNEAQ (reference sequence). The J segment lost 7 bases and the V segment lost 1 base, leaving 5 bases of the junction unmatched. This CDR3 region has 15 residues. This CDR3 is CASSLGDRGQREQYF. For the CDR3, the DNA is TGTGCCAGCAGCTTAGGGGACAGGGGGCAAAGAGAGCAGTACTTC.

This rearrangement joins TRBV5-8 to TRBJ1-2, with no clear D. Trimming left V 0 bases short and J 4 bases short, with 7 bases between. The CDR3 is made up of 13 amino acids. Germline V gives CDR1 SGHTS, CDR2 YDEGEE. The CDR3 is CASSLGISYGYTF. As DNA, the CDR3 is TGTGCCAGCAGCTTGGGAATCTCCTATGGCTACACCTTC.

This chain links TRBV7-2 with TRBJ1-3; D perhaps matches TRBD1 (6 bases). The CDR3 has 15 amino acids. Germline V gene sequence: CDR1 SGHTA, CDR2 FQGNSA. Trimming cost V 5 bases and J 3 bases, with 14 bases left between them. Here the CDR3 DNA reads TGTGCCAGCAGCACAGCCGGGACAAGTGGAAACACCATATATTTT. Protein: CASSTAGTSGNTIYF.

This chain joins TRBV5-1 and TRBJ1-2; D gene unclear. This CDR3 contains 16 residues. V was cut by 3 bases and J by 0 bases, with 15 bases left in between. Germline loops: CDR1 SGHRS, CDR2 YFSETQ. The CDR3 DNA reads as TGCGCCAGCAGCTCGTCGATTCATGTGACTAACTATGGCTACACCTTC. Translation gives CASSSSIHVTNYGYTF.

The gene calls are TRBV30 and TRBJ1-2, with 8 nucleotides matching TRBD1. V lost 5 bases and J lost 8; bases outside the gene matches: 4. The CDR3 runs 11 residues. In germline, CDR1 is GTSNPN, CDR2 SVGIG (reference sequence). The CDR3 coding sequence is TGTGCCTGGGACAGGGGTAGGGGCTACACCTTC. Translating it yields CAWDRGRGYTF.

The chain links TRBV27 to TRBJ2-6; maybe TRBD2 (5 bases). CDR1 and CDR2 (germline): MNHEY, SMNVEV (reference sequence). Trimming left V 5 bases short and J 2 bases short, with 16 bases between. The CDR3 totals 17 residues. The CDR3 DNA sequence: TGTGCCAGCAGTCCCCTACCGATAGCGACTGGGGCCAACGTCCTGACTTTC. Encoded protein: CASSPLPIATGANVLTF.

The J gene is TRBJ1-2, the V gene TRBV18; 7 bases match TRBD1. This CDR3 spans 14 amino acids. CDR1 and CDR2 (germline): KGHSH, LQKENI. V trimming: 4 bases; J trimming: 3 bases; junction bases outside the gene matches: 5. In nucleotides, the CDR3 is TGTGCCAGCTCACTTGGACAGGCCGACTATGGCTACACCTTC. It specifies CASSLGQADYGYTF.

The V call is TRBV23-1, the J call TRBJ1-1; TRBD1 matches at 8 bases. TRBV23-1 is identified as an open reading frame with a role that is uncertain. CDR3 size: 15 residues. After removal of 3 bases from V and 1 base from J, the junction contained 4 bases not matched to a gene. The CDR3 loop reads CASSHLTGGNTEAFF. For the CDR3, the DNA is TGCGCCAGCAGTCACCTAACAGGGGGGAACACTGAAGCTTTCTTT.

V is TRBV6-1 and J is TRBJ2-7, with D hard to call. Germline assignment: CDR1 MNHNS and CDR2 SASEGT. The ends were cut back, 2 bases at V and 2 bases at J, with 7 bases in the middle. CDR3 length equals 13 residues. The CDR3 reads CASSERETYEQYF. The CDR3 DNA reads as TGTGCCAGCAGTGAAAGGGAAACCTACGAGCAGTACTTC.

This chain connects TRBV19 to TRBJ2-7; the D gene is possibly TRBD2 (5 bases). Germline lookup yields CDR1 LNHDA and CDR2 SQIVND (reference sequence). With 3 bases removed from V and 6 bases from J, the gap between germline ends came to 6 bases. The CDR3 covers 11 residues. The CDR3 sequence is CASSIGSEQYF. The CDR3 DNA reads TGTGCCAGTAGTATTGGGAGCGAGCAGTACTTC.

This chain joins TRBV29-1 and TRBJ2-7; D is ambiguous. The germline V gene has CDR1 SQVTM and CDR2 ANQGSEA. With 6 bases removed from V and 0 bases from J, the gap between germline ends came to 9 bases. The CDR3 totals 12 residues. CDR3 sequence: CSVVKSSYEQYF. CDR3 nucleotide sequence: TGCAGCGTGGTGAAAAGCTCCTACGAGCAGTACTTC.

The V gene is TRBV29-1, the J gene TRBJ2-1, with D hard to call. V shed 6 bases and J shed 9 bases, with 6 bases lying between them. The length of the CDR3 is 9 residues. Germline V gene data show CDR1 as SQVTM and CDR2 as ANQGSEA. The CDR3 region is CSVGIEQFF. The CDR3 bases are TGCAGCGTAGGGATTGAGCAGTTCTTC.

This chain connects TRBV5-1 to TRBJ2-7, with TRBD2 matching over 9 bases. From germline, CDR1 is SGHRS and CDR2 YFSETQ. The CDR3 runs 16 residues. With V trimmed by 4 bases and J by 2 bases, 10 bases remained unmatched. This CDR3 is CASSAGRGGETYEQYF. In nucleotides, the CDR3 is TGCGCCAGCAGCGCGGGGCGCGGGGGGGAGACCTACGAGCAGTACTTC.

The chain employs TRBV7-6 and TRBJ2-3; possible D gene TRBD1, 6 bases. The CDR3 loop spans 15 amino acids. Germline loops: CDR1 SGHVS, CDR2 FNYEAQ. V lost 5 bases and J lost 2, with 14 bases in between. CDR3 in amino acids: CASSRLGGPTDTQYF. CDR3 DNA: TGTGCCAGCAGCCGCCTAGGGGGTCCCACAGATACGCAGTATTTT.

The rearrangement uses TRBV2 and TRBJ2-3, with a weak D call TRBD1 (7 bases). Germline assignment: CDR1 SNHLY and CDR2 FYNNEI. V was cut by 6 bases and J by 2 bases, with 15 bases left in between. This CDR3 spans 15 amino acids. In DNA, the CDR3 is TGTGCCAGCAGCGCAGGGGGGACCTCCACAGATACGCAGTATTTT. Translated, it gives CASSAGGTSTDTQYF.

The CDR3 region has the DNA TGTGCCAGCAGCTTAGCATTAGGCTGGGTCCAAGAGACCCAGTACTTC. Translating it yields CASSLALGWVQETQYF. The rearrangement joins TRBV7-2 to TRBJ2-5, with D unresolved. Germline V gene sequence: CDR1 SGHTA, CDR2 FQGNSA. The V gene lost 0 bases and the J gene lost 1 base, with 12 bases spanning the gap. The CDR3 totals 16 residues.

The gene calls are TRBV24-1 and TRBJ1-2; 7 positions match TRBD1. The length of the CDR3 is 16 residues. J lost 4 bases, V lost 4 bases, and 11 bases had no gene match. Germline V lookup: CDR1 KGHDR, CDR2 SFDVKD. This CDR3 reads CATSERRDRSSYGYTF. The CDR3 DNA reads as TGTGCCACCAGTGAACGGAGGGACAGAAGCTCCTATGGCTACACCTTC.

V usage is TRBV5-1 and J usage is TRBJ2-2; 7 bases fit TRBD2. The CDR3 runs 17 residues. V dropped 2 bases and J dropped 4; count of bases not matched to a gene: 11. Germline V gives CDR1 SGHRS, CDR2 YFSETQ. CDR3 in DNA: TGCGCCAGCAGCTTAGGCGTCCCTTGGGGGGGCACCGGGGAGCTGTTTTTT. It codes for CASSLGVPWGGTGELFF. Drawing the rest from reference TRBV5-1 and TRBJ2-2, the complete variable domain is KAGVTQTPRYLIKTRGQQVTLSCSPISGHRSVSWYQQTPGQGLQFLFEYFSETQRNKGNFPGRFSGRQFSNSRSEMNVSTLELGDSALYLCASSLGVPWGGTGELFFGEGSRLTVL.

The V and J genes are TRBV7-6 and TRBJ1-3; D is uncertain. Trimming left V 4 bases short and J 0 bases short, with 10 bases between. CDR3 size: 15 residues. CDR1 SGHVS and CDR2 FNYEAQ come from the germline V gene. The DNA of the CDR3 is TGTGCCAGCAGCTCCCCCACGGACTCTGGAAACACCATATATTTT. It translates to CASSSPTDSGNTIYF.

The count of this clone is one. The chain uses TRBV6-6 and TRBJ1-1; unclear D gene. The V and J ends lost 10 bases and 2 bases respectively, with 11 bases between them. Germline V gene sequence: CDR1 MNHNY, CDR2 SVGAGI (reference sequence). The CDR3 sequence is 12 residues long. The DNA for the CDR3 is TGTGCCACTAAGCGGGAAAACACTGAAGCTTTCTTT. Translation: CATKRENTEAFF.